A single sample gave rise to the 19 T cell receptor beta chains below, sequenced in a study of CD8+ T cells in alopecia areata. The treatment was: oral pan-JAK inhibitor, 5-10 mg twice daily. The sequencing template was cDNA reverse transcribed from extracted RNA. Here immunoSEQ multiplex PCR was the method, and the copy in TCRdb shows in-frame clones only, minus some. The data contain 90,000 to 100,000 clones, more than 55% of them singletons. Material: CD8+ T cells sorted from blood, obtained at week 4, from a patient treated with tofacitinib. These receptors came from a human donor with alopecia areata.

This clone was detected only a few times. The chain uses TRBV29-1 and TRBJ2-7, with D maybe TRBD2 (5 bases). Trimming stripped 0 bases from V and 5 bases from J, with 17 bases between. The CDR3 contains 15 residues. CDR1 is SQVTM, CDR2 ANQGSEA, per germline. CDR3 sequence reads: CSVEDSSGGLHEQYF. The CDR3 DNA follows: TGCAGCGTTGAAGACAGCAGTGGAGGTTTGCACGAGCAGTACTTC.

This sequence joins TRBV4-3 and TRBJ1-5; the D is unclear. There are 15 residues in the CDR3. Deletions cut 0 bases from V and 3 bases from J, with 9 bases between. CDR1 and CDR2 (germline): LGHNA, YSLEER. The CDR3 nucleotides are TGCGCCAGCAGCCAAGATAAACTTGACAATCAGCCCCAGCATTTT. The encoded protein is CASSQDKLDNQPQHF.

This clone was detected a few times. Here the CDR3 DNA reads TGTGCCAGTAGTATCGACAGTGGAAACACCATATATTTT. Translation gives CASSIDSGNTIYF. J is TRBJ1-3 and V is TRBV19, with a possible D match to TRBD1 (5 bases). Trimming stripped 3 bases from V and 3 bases from J, with 6 bases between. The CDR3 covers 13 residues. Germline CDR1 is LNHDA and CDR2 is SQIVND (reference sequence).

Written as DNA, the CDR3 is TGTGCCAGCAGTTTAGCGAGAGGGGGCATGTTTTTT. The encoded protein is CASSLARGGMFF. The chain joins TRBV27 to TRBJ1-4; 7 bases match TRBD1. CDR3 length: 12 amino acids. V lost 2 bases and J lost 15; bases outside the gene matches: 6. Germline assignment: CDR1 MNHEY and CDR2 SMNVEV (reference sequence). The variable domain in full, with the rest retrieved from reference TRBV27 and TRBJ1-4, is EAQVTQNPRYLITVTGKKLTVTCSQNMNHEYMSWYRQDPGLGLRQIYYSMNVEVTDKGDVPEGYKVSRKEKRNFPLILESPSPNQTSLYFCASSLARGGMFFGSGTQLSVL.

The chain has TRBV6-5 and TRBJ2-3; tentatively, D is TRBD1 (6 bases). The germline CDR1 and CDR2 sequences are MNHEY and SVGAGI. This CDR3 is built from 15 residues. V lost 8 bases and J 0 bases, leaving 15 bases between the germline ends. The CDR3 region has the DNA TGTGCCAGCCTACCGAGGACAGCAAGCACAGATACGCAGTATTTT. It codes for CASLPRTASTDTQYF.

The CDR3: CASSYLGYNEQFF. The CDR3 DNA sequence: TGTGCCAGCAGTTACTTGGGCTACAATGAGCAGTTCTTC. The J gene is TRBJ2-1, the V gene TRBV6-5; the D is unclear. Germline assignment: CDR1 MNHEY and CDR2 SVGAGI. The CDR3 runs 13 residues. V shed 1 base and J shed 3 bases, with 4 bases lying between them.

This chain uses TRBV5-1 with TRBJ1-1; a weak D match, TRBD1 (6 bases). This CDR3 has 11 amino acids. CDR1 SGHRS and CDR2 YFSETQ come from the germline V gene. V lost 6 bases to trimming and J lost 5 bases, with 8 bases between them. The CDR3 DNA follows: TGCGCCAGCAAAGGGGGGACTGAAGCTTTCTTT. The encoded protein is CASKGGTEAFF.

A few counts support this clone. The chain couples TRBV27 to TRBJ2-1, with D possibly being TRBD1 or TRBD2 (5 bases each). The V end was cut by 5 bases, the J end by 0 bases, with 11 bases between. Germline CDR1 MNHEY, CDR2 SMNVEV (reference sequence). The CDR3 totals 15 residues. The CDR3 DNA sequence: TGTGCCAGCAGTCCGGGACCCGGCTCCTACAATGAGCAGTTCTTC. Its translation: CASSPGPGSYNEQFF.

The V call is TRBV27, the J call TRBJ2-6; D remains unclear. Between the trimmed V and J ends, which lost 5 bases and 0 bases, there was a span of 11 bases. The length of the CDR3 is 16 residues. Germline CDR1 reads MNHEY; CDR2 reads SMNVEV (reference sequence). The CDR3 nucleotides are TGTGCCAGCAGTATTTGGCCCTTCTCTGGGGCCAACGTCCTGACTTTC. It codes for CASSIWPFSGANVLTF.

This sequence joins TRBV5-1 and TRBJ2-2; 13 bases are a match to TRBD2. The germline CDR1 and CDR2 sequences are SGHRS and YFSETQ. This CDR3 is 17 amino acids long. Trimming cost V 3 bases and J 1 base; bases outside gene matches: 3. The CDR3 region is CASSSGLAGENTGELFF. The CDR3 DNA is TGCGCCAGCAGCTCCGGACTAGCGGGGGAGAACACCGGGGAGCTGTTTTTT.

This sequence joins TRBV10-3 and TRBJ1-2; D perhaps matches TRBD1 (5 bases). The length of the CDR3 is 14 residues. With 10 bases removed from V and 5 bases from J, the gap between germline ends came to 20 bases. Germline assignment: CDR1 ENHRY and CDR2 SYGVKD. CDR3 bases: TGTGCCACCCCAGTAGACAGAGACTCTTATGGCTACACCTTC. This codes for CATPVDRDSYGYTF.

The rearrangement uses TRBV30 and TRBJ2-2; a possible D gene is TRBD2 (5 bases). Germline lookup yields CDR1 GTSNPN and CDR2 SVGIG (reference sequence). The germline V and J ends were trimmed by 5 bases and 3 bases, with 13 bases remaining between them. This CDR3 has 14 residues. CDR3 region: CAWDSARDTGELFF. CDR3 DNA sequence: TGTGCCTGGGATAGCGCAAGGGACACCGGGGAGCTGTTTTTT.

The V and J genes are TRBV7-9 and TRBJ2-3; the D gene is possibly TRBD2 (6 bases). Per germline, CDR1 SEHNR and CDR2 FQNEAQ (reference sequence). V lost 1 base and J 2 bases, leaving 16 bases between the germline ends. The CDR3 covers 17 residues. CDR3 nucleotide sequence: TGTGCCAGCAGCTTAGGTTTGGACTACCGACCCACAGATACGCAGTATTTT. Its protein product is CASSLGLDYRPTDTQYF.

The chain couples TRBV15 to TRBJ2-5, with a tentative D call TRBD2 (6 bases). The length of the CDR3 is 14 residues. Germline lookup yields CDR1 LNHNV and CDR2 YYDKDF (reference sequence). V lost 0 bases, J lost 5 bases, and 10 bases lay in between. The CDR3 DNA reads TGTGCCACCAGCAGAGATGGAGGGTTCGAGACCCAGTACTTC. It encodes CATSRDGGFETQYF.

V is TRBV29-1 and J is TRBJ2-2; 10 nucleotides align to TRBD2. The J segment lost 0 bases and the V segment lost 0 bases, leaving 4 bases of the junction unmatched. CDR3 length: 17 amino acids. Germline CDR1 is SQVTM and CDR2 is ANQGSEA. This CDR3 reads CSVEDPTSGANTGELFF. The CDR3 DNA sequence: TGCAGCGTTGAAGATCCTACTAGCGGGGCGAACACCGGGGAGCTGTTTTTT.

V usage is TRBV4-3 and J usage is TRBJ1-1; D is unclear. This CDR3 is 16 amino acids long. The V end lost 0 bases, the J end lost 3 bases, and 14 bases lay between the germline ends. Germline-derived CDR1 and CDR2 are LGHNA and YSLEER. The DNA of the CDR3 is TGCGCCAGCAGCCAAGACTTGGTCCCCCCTGACACTGAAGCTTTCTTT. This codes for CASSQDLVPPDTEAFF.

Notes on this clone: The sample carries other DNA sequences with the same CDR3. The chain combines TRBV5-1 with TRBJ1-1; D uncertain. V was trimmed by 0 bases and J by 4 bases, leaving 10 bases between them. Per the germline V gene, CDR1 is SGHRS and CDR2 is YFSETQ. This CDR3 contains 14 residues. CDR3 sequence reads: CASSLGGAGTEAFF. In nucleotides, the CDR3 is TGCGCCAGCAGCTTGGGCGGCGCGGGCACTGAAGCTTTCTTT.

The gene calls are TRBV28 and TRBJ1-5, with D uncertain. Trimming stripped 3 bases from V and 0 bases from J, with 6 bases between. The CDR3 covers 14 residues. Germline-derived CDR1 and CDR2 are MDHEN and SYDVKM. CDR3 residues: CASSLRVSNQPQHF. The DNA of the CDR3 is TGTGCCAGCAGTTTGAGGGTTAGCAATCAGCCCCAGCATTTT.

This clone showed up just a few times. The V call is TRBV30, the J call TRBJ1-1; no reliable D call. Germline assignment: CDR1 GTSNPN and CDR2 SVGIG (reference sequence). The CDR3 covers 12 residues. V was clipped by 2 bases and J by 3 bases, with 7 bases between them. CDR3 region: CAWSPLHTEAFF. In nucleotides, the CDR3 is TGTGCCTGGAGTCCCCTTCACACTGAAGCTTTCTTT. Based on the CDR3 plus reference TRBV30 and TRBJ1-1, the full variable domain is SQTIHQWPATLVQPVGSPLSLECTVEGTSNPNLYWYRQAAGRGLQLLFYSVGIGQISSEVPQNLSASRPQDRQFILSSKKLLLSDSGFYLCAWSPLHTEAFFGQGTRLTVV.